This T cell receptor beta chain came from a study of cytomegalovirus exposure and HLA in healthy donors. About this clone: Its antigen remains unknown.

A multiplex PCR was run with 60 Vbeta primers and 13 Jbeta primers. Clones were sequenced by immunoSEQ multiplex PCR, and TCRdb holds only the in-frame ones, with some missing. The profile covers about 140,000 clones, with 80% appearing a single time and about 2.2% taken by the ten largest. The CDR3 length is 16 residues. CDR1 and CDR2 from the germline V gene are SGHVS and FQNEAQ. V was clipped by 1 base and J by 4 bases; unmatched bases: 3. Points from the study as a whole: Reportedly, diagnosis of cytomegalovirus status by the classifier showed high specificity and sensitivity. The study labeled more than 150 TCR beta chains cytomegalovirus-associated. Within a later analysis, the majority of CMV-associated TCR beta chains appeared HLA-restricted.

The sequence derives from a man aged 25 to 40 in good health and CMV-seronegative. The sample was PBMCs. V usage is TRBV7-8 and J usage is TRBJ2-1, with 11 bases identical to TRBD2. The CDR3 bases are TGTGCCAGCAGCTTAGGTGGACTAGCGGGTTACAATGAGCAGTTCTTC. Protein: CASSLGGLAGYNEQFF.